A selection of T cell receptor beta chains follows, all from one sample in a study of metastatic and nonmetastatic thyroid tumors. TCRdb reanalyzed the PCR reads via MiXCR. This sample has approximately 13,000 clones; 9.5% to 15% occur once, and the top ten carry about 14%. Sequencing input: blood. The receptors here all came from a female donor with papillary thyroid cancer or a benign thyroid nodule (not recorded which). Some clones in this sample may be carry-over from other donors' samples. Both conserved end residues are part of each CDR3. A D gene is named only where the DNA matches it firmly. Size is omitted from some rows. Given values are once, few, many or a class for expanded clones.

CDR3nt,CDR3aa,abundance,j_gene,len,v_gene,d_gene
TGTGCCAGCAGTTACTCGGACCGCGGGAGAAGGTACGAGCAGTACTTC,CASSYSDRGRRYEQYF,few,TRBJ2-7,16,TRBV6-2/TRBV6-3,TRBD2
TGTGCCAGCAGCACACAGGGGGTATGTCAGCCCCAGCATTTT,CASSTQGVCQPQHF,.,TRBJ1-5,14,TRBV9,TRBD1
TGTGCCAGCAGTTCCCCCGGGACTACTAGGAGCAATGAGCAGTTCTTC,CASSSPGTTRSNEQFF,few,TRBJ2-1,16,TRBV28,TRBD2
TGTGCCAGCAGCTTAGACCCCAGGGGTGGCTACACCTTC,CASSLDPRGGYTF,many,TRBJ1-2,13,TRBV7-8,.
TGCAGTGCTAGACGGGAGGGGAGGAACTATGGCTACACCTTC,CSARREGRNYGYTF,many,TRBJ1-2,14,TRBV20-1,.
TGTGCCAGCAGTGGAAGGCAGTACCTTGAGACTTTCTTT,CASSGRQYLETFF,.,TRBJ1-1,13,TRBV6-1,.
TGTGCCAGCAGTCCTAGCGGGAGCGGGGCAGATACGCAGTATTTT,CASSPSGSGADTQYF,medium-sized,TRBJ2-3,15,TRBV6-1,TRBD2
TGTGCCAGCAGCTGGAGACTAGCGGGATCTCAAGAGACCCAGTACTTC,CASSWRLAGSQETQYF,many,TRBJ2-5,16,TRBV5-5,TRBD2
TGCAGTGCTAGATACGTGGTAAAGTACCAGCAGTACTTC,CSARYVVKYQQYF,.,TRBJ2-7,13,TRBV20-1,.
TGTGCCTGGTCTTGGGGCGGGGGCAATCAGCCCCAGCATTTT,CAWSWGGGNQPQHF,many,TRBJ1-5,14,TRBV30,.
TGTGCCAGCTCACTAACAGACATTCGCGCTAATGAAAAACTGTTTTTT,CASSLTDIRANEKLFF,many,TRBJ1-4,16,TRBV18,.
TGTGCCAGCAGCGAGACACAATACAATGAGCAGTTCTTC,CASSETQYNEQFF,medium-sized,TRBJ2-1,13,TRBV7-8,.
TGTGCCAGCAGTTTATTAGCGGGGGGCCATCCCAATGAGCAGTTCTTC,CASSLLAGGHPNEQFF,medium-sized,TRBJ2-1,16,TRBV28,TRBD2
TGCAGTGCTGTGCCAGGGGGTTTGCGCGGTCAGCCCCAGCATTTT,CSAVPGGLRGQPQHF,many,TRBJ1-5,15,TRBV20-1,TRBD1
TGTGAAGGCAGTGAGATCACAGGGACACCGTGGGAGCTGTTTTTT,CEGSEITGTPWELFF,few,TRBJ2-2,15,TRBV6-1,.
TGCAGTGCTAGAGACAAGACTAGCGGGGGGAGCACAGATACGCAGTATTTT,CSARDKTSGGSTDTQYF,large,TRBJ2-3,17,TRBV20-1,TRBD2
TGTGCCAGCAGTGAACCGGGTGCCGGGGAGCTGTTTTTT,CASSEPGAGELFF,many,TRBJ2-2,13,TRBV2,.
TGCGCCAGCAGCCAACCCGACAGGAATAATCAGCCCCAGCATTTT,CASSQPDRNNQPQHF,.,TRBJ1-5,15,TRBV4-1,.
TGTGCCAGCAGCCCGCCGGGGACAGGGGGTTATGAAGCTTTCTTT,CASSPPGTGGYEAFF,many,TRBJ1-1,15,TRBV11-1,TRBD1
TGTGCCAGCTCACCACGTCCCTGGGCCTACGAGCAGTACTTC,CASSPRPWAYEQYF,many,TRBJ2-7,14,TRBV18,.
TGTGCCAGCAGCTTTGGTAGCTATGGCTACACCTTC,CASSFGSYGYTF,medium-sized,TRBJ1-2,12,TRBV7-8,.
TGCGCCAGCAGTGAGTGGGGTGGGGGGGCAAATCAGCCCCAGCATTTT,CASSEWGGGANQPQHF,few,TRBJ1-5,16,TRBV10-2,.
TGTGCCAGCCGACAGGGAGGTGTCTACGAGCAGTACTTC,CASRQGGVYEQYF,many,TRBJ2-7,13,TRBV25-1,.
TGCAGTGCTAGCTATAGCCAGAATCCTTGGGAGCAGTACTTC,CSASYSQNPWEQYF,.,TRBJ2-7,14,TRBV20-1,.
TGCGCCAGCAGCTTGGGGACATCTTACACAGATACGCAGTATTTT,CASSLGTSYTDTQYF,medium-sized,TRBJ2-3,15,TRBV5-1,.
TGTGCCAGCAGTTTGTCTAGCGGATACGAGCAGTACTTC,CASSLSSGYEQYF,medium-sized,TRBJ2-7,13,TRBV28,TRBD2
TGTGCCAGCAGTGAAGCGAAGACACGGACGGCCAACACTGAAGCTTTCTTT,CASSEAKTRTANTEAFF,.,TRBJ1-1,17,TRBV2,.
TGCAGTGCGAAGGAGAGTACCTACGAGCAGTACTTC,CSAKESTYEQYF,.,TRBJ2-7,12,TRBV20-1,.
TGTGCCAGCAGTGAACGGGGGGCGGACACCGGGGAGCTGTTTTTT,CASSERGADTGELFF,medium-sized,TRBJ2-2,15,TRBV6-1,.